Listed below are T cell receptor beta chains from one sample, sequenced in a study of T-cell reconstitution after alpha-beta-depleted transplantation in children. Each CDR3 protein is one row after TCRdb ran MiXCR on the PCR reads. Here the sample spans around 450,000 distinct CDR3 sequences, 43% being singletons. Sequenced here: PBMCs, sampled before TCRalphabeta/CD19-depleted stem cell transplant. These receptors were taken from a girl aged 2-10 years with aplastic anemia, due to receive a stem cell transplant. Each CDR3 is given with its conserved first and last residue. D genes are given only for firm matches. Clone size appears in some rows only: once, few, many, or a class for an expanded clone.

abundance,d_gene,j_gene,v_gene,CDR3aa,CDR3nt
many,TRBD1,TRBJ2-1,TRBV4-1,CASSQDGSGGNEQFF,TGCGCCAGCAGCCAAGATGGGTCAGGGGGCAATGAGCAGTTCTTC
NA,NA,TRBJ2-1,TRBV7-9,CASSSPSEQFF,TGTGCCAGCAGCTCGCCCTCTGAGCAGTTCTTC
many,NA,TRBJ1-2,TRBV5-1,CASSPEFRGYGYTF,TGCGCCAGCAGCCCGGAGTTCAGGGGATATGGCTACACCTTC
few,NA,TRBJ2-2,TRBV7-7,CASSTTLSNTGELFF,TGTGCCAGCAGCACCACCCTATCGAACACCGGGGAGCTGTTTTTT
NA,TRBD1,TRBJ2-2,TRBV11-2,CASSLVWDRGMRRTGELFF,TGTGCCAGCAGCTTAGTCTGGGACAGGGGGATGAGACGGACCGGGGAGCTGTTTTTT
many,NA,TRBJ2-1,TRBV4-2,CASSPGQRAYNEQFF,TGTGCCAGCAGCCCCGGACAGCGGGCCTACAATGAGCAGTTCTTC
NA,TRBD2,TRBJ2-2,TRBV20-1,CSARGSGGANTGELFF,TGCAGTGCTAGAGGCTCGGGGGGGGCGAACACCGGGGAGCTGTTTTTT
NA,NA,TRBJ1-2,TRBV6-5,CASSYFPTGANYGYTF,TGTGCCAGCAGTTACTTCCCGACAGGAGCTAACTATGGCTACACCTTC
NA,TRBD1,TRBJ2-3,TRBV9,CASSVVRGRRTDTQYF,TGTGCCAGCAGCGTAGTCAGGGGGCGAAGGACAGATACGCAGTATTTT
NA,NA,TRBJ2-5,TRBV15,CATSRVRESRETQYF,TGTGCCACCAGCAGAGTTCGGGAGTCCCGGGAGACCCAGTACTTC
many,NA,TRBJ2-6,TRBV5-1,CASSLGFKGANVLTF,TGCGCCAGCAGCTTGGGGTTCAAGGGGGCCAACGTCCTGACTTTC
NA,TRBD1,TRBJ1-5,TRBV12-3/TRBV12-4,CASTLQGLDRNQPQHF,TGTGCCAGCACCTTACAGGGGCTGGATCGCAATCAGCCCCAGCATTTT
once,NA,TRBJ1-4,TRBV5-6,CASSLGTMATNEKLFF,TGTGCCAGCAGCCTGGGGACGATGGCAACTAATGAAAAACTGTTTTTT
few,TRBD2,TRBJ2-7,TRBV29-1,CRQLAGDYEQYF,TGCAGACAACTAGCGGGAGACTACGAGCAGTACTTC
NA,TRBD1,TRBJ1-3,TRBV20-1,CSARDGQGRDTIYF,TGCAGTGCTAGAGATGGACAGGGAAGAGACACCATATATTTT
NA,TRBD1,TRBJ2-3,TRBV28,CASSEKRTGADTQYF,TGTGCCAGCAGTGAGAAGAGGACAGGAGCAGATACGCAGTATTTT
NA,TRBD2,TRBJ2-1,TRBV29-1,CSVETSGRDEQFF,TGCAGCGTTGAAACTAGCGGGAGGGATGAGCAGTTCTTC